A single sample is the source of the 7 T cell receptor beta chains below, sequenced in a study of T cell changes during pregnancy in multiple sclerosis. Data came from immunoSEQ multiplex PCR; TCRdb stores just in-frame clones and leaves some out. The table has about 38,000 clones, around nine tenths seen once. The sample here was CD4+ T cells from peripheral blood mononuclear cells, taken before pregnancy. The receptors were gathered from a female donor with multiple sclerosis, enrolled in a pregnancy study.

The V call is TRBV11-2, the J call TRBJ2-2, with D tentatively TRBD1 (5 bases). V gave up 4 bases and J gave up 7 bases, with 16 bases separating them. This CDR3 has 15 residues. Germline CDR1 is SGHAT and CDR2 is FQNNGV. The CDR3 bases are TGTGCCAGCAGCTCTCAGGGATGGTTAGGCGGGGAGCTGTTTTTT. It codes for CASSSQGWLGGELFF.

The chain uses TRBV5-1 and TRBJ2-7; D is undetermined. This CDR3 region has 13 residues. V lost 4 bases and J 6 bases, leaving 14 bases between the germline ends. CDR1 and CDR2 (germline): SGHRS, YFSETQ. The DNA of the CDR3 is TGCGCCAGCAGCGATCAGGCGTATAGCGAGCAGTACTTC. Translating gives CASSDQAYSEQYF. The entire variable domain, with the rest obtained from reference TRBV5-1 and TRBJ2-7, is as follows: KAGVTQTPRYLIKTRGQQVTLSCSPISGHRSVSWYQQTPGQGLQFLFEYFSETQRNKGNFPGRFSGRQFSNSRSEMNVSTLELGDSALYLCASSDQAYSEQYFGPGTRLTVT.

V usage is TRBV25-1 and J usage is TRBJ2-2; 7 bases match TRBD1. Germline trimming cut 7 bases from V and 3 bases from J; bases unmatched to any gene: 11. Germline V lookup: CDR1 MGHDK, CDR2 SYGVNS. The CDR3 loop spans 16 amino acids. Here the CDR3 DNA reads TGTGCCAGCACCCAACCCGACAGGGAAGACACCGGGGAGCTGTTTTTT. Its translation: CASTQPDREDTGELFF.

Of note for this clone: The same CDR3 is also encoded by other DNA sequences in this sample. The chain carries TRBV5-1 and TRBJ1-2, with D possibly being TRBD1 (5 bases). The CDR3 is 14 amino acids. V was shortened by 0 bases and J by 3 bases, with 9 bases between the two germline ends. Germline CDR1 reads SGHRS; CDR2 reads YFSETQ. The CDR3 sequence is CASSLAGGDYGYTF. DNA of the CDR3: TGCGCCAGCAGCTTGGCCGGGGGAGACTATGGCTACACCTTC.

J is TRBJ2-5 and V is TRBV30; 8 bases line up with TRBD1. The J segment lost 4 bases and the V segment lost 4 bases, leaving 8 bases of the junction unmatched. The CDR3 length is 14 residues. Germline lookup yields CDR1 GTSNPN and CDR2 SVGIG (reference sequence). For the CDR3, the DNA is TGTGCCTGGATCGACAGGGGTTACGCAGAGACCCAGTACTTC. Translated, it gives CAWIDRGYAETQYF.

The chain recombines TRBV4-1 with TRBJ1-4; D call uncertain. CDR3 size: 15 residues. CDR1 and CDR2 from the germline V gene are MGHRA and YSYEKL. Trimming stripped 1 base from V and 8 bases from J, with 14 bases between. The DNA of the CDR3 is TGCGCCAGCAGCCAAGTGAGGGAGGGTAAAGAAAAACTGTTTTTT. Protein sequence: CASSQVREGKEKLFF.

The J gene is TRBJ2-1, the V gene TRBV4-2, with 12 bases identical to TRBD1. The J segment lost 7 bases and the V segment lost 0 bases, leaving 7 bases of the junction unmatched. This CDR3 has 17 amino acids. Germline V lookup: CDR1 LGHNA, CDR2 YNFKEQ. The CDR3 DNA follows: TGTGCCAGCAGCCAAGAAAAGGGACAGGGGGCGAGGAATGAGCAGTTCTTC. Its protein is CASSQEKGQGARNEQFF.